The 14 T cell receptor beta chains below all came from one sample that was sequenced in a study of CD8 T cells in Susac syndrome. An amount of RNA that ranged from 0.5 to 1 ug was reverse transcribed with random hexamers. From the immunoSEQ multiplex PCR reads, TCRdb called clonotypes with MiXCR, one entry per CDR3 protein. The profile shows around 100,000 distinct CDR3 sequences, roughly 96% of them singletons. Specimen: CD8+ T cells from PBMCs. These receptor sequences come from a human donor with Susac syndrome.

CDR3 amino acids: CATSRAGTWVYF. The CDR3 nucleotides read TGTGCCACCAGCAGGGCCGGGACCTGGGTGTATTTT. The V gene is TRBV15, the J gene TRBJ2-3; D could derive from TRBD1 or TRBD2 (5 bases each). The V end lost 3 bases, the J end lost 14 bases, and 15 bases lay between the germline ends. The CDR3 extends over 12 amino acids. CDR1 is LNHNV and CDR2 is YYDKDF in the germline V gene (reference sequence).

CDR3 sequence: CSVIPEQFF. For the CDR3, the DNA is TGCAGCGTTATTCCTGAGCAGTTCTTC. The gene calls are TRBV29-1 and TRBJ2-1; D is unclear. V lost 5 bases and J lost 9, with 5 bases in between. The CDR3 totals 9 residues. Germline V CDR1 and CDR2: SQVTM, ANQGSEA.

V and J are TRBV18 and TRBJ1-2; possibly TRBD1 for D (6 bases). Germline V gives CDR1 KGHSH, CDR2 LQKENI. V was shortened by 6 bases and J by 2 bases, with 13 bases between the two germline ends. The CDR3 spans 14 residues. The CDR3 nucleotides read TGTGCCAGCTCGAACAGGGTTCTAAACTATGGCTACACCTTC. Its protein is CASSNRVLNYGYTF.

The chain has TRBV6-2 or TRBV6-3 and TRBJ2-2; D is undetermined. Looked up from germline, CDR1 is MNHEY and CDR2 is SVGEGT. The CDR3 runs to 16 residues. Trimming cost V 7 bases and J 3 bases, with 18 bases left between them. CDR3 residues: CASKLLLTSDTGELFF. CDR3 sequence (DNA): TGTGCCAGCAAACTCCTCCTGACCTCAGACACCGGGGAGCTGTTTTTT.

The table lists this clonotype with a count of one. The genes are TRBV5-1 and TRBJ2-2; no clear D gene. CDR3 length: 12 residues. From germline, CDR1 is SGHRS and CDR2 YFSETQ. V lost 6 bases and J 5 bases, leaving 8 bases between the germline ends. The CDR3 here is CASTVGTGELFF. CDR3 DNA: TGCGCCAGCACTGTCGGGACCGGGGAGCTGTTTTTT. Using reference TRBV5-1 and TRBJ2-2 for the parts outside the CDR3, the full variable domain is KAGVTQTPRYLIKTRGQQVTLSCSPISGHRSVSWYQQTPGQGLQFLFEYFSETQRNKGNFPGRFSGRQFSNSRSEMNVSTLELGDSALYLCASTVGTGELFFGEGSRLTVL.

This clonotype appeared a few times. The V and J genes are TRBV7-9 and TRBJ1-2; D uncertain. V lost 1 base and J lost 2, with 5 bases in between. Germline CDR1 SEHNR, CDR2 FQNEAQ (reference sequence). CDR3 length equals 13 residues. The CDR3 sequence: CASSLGTNYGYTF. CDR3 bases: TGTGCCAGCAGCTTAGGGACCAACTATGGCTACACCTTC. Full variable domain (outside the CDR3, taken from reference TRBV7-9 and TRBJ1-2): DTGVSQNPRHKITKRGQNVTFRCDPISEHNRLYWYRQTLGQGPEFLTYFQNEAQLEKSRLLSDRFSAERPKGSFSTLEIQRTEQGDSAMYLCASSLGTNYGYTFGSGTRLTVV.

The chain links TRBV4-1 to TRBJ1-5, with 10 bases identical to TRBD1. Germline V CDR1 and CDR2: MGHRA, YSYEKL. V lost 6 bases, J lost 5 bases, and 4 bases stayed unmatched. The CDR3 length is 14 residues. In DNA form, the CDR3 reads TGCGCCAGCAGTCGGGACAGGGGAGATCAGCCCCAGCATTTT. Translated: CASSRDRGDQPQHF.

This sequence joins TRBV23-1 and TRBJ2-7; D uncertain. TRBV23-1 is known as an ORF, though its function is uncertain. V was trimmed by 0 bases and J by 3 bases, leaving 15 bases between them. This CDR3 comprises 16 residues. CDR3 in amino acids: CASSQSIPRRIYEQYF. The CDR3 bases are TGCGCCAGCAGTCAATCGATCCCCAGGAGAATCTACGAGCAGTACTTC.

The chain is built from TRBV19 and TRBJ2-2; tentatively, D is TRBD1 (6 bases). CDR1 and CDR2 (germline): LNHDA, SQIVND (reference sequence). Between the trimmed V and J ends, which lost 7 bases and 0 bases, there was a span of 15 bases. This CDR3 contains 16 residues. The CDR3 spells CASTPGAGPNTGELFF. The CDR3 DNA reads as TGTGCCAGTACCCCAGGGGCAGGCCCGAACACCGGGGAGCTGTTTTTT.

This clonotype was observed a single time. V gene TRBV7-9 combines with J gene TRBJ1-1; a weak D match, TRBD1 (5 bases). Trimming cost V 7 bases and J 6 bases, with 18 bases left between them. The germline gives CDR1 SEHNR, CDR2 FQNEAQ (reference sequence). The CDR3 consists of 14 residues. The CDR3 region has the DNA TGTGCCAGCACCCCGGAGGGACTTTGGTCTGAAGCTTTCTTT. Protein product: CASTPEGLWSEAFF.

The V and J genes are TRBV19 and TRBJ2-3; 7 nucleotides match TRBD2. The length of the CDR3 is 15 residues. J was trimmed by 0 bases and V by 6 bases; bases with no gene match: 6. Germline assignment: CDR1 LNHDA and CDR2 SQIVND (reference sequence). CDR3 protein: CASSTSALSTDTQYF. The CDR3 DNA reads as TGTGCCAGTAGCACTAGCGCCCTTAGCACAGATACGCAGTATTTT. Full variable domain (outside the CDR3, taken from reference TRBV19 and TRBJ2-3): DGGITQSPKYLFRKEGQNVTLSCEQNLNHDAMYWYRQDPGQGLRLIYYSQIVNDFQKGDIAEGYSVSREKKESFPLTVTSAQKNPTAFYLCASSTSALSTDTQYFGPGTRLTVL.

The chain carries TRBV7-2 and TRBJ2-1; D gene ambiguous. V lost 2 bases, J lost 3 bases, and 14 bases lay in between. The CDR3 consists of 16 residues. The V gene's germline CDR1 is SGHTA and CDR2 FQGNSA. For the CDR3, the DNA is TGTGCCAGCAGCTTATATTGGGCCTCGGTCTACAATGAGCAGTTCTTC. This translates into CASSLYWASVYNEQFF.

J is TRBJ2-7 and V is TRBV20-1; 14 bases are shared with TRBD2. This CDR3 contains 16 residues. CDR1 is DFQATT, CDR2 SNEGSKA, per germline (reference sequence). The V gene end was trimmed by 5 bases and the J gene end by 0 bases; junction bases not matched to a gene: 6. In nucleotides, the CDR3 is TGCAGTGCTCCCGGGACTAGCGGGGGCCTCTCCTACGAGCAGTACTTC. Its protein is CSAPGTSGGLSYEQYF.

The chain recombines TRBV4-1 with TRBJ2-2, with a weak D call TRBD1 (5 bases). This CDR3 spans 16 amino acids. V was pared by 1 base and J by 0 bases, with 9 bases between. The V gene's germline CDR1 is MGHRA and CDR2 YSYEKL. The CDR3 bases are TGCGCCAGCAGCCAAGCCCCGACAGCGAACACCGGGGAGCTGTTTTTT. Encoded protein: CASSQAPTANTGELFF.